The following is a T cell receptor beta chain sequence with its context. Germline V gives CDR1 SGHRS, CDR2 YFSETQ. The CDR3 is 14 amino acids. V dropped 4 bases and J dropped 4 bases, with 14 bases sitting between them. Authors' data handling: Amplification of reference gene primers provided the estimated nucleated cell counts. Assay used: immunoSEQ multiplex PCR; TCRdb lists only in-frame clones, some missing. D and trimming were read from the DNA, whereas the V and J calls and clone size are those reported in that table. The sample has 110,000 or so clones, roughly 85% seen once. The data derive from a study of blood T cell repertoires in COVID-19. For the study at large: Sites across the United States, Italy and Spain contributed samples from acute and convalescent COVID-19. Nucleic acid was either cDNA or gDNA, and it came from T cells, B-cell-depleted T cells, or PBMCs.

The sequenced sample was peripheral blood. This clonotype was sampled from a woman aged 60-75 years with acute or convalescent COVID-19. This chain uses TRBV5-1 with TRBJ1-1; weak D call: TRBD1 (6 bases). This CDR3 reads CASSLTGSSTEAFF. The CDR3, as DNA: TGCGCCAGCAGCCTGACAGGTTCGAGCACTGAAGCTTTCTTT.